A single sample gave rise to the 18 T cell receptor beta chains below, sequenced in a study of blood T cell repertoires in COVID-19. The method was immunoSEQ multiplex PCR; TCRdb's version includes in-frame clones alone and lacks a portion of them. The sample shows around 200,000 clones, 75% to 90% of them seen only once. The sample was PBMCs or T cells enriched from blood (not recorded which). The receptors were gathered from a woman aged 30 to 39 who had been exposed to COVID-19.

V gene TRBV5-1 combines with J gene TRBJ1-5; the D is unclear. Germline CDR1 is SGHRS and CDR2 is YFSETQ. Trimming stripped 0 bases from V and 3 bases from J, with 4 bases between. The CDR3 contains 13 residues. CDR3 bases: TGCGCCAGCAGCTTGGGAGACAATCAGCCCCAGCATTTT. It yields the protein CASSLGDNQPQHF.

This clone appeared a few times. The CDR3 DNA reads TGCGCCAGCAGACCCGGCAGGGGCCTTGATCAGCCCCAGCATTTT. Translated: CASRPGRGLDQPQHF. The rearrangement joins TRBV5-1 to TRBJ1-5; TRBD1 might be the D (6 bases). Germline CDR1 is SGHRS and CDR2 is YFSETQ. This CDR3 region has 15 residues. The germline V and J ends were trimmed by 5 bases and 5 bases, with 17 bases remaining between them.

The chain carries TRBV5-1 and TRBJ2-2; 8 bases map to TRBD2. CDR1 and CDR2 (germline): SGHRS, YFSETQ. This CDR3 is 15 amino acids long. After removal of 3 bases from V and 0 bases from J, the junction contained 1 base not matched to a gene. The CDR3 sequence is CASSSGGANTGELFF. The CDR3, as DNA: TGCGCCAGCAGCTCGGGGGGGGCGAACACCGGGGAGCTGTTTTTT.

This rearrangement joins TRBV30 to TRBJ1-2; the D gene is possibly TRBD1 (5 bases). The CDR3 extends over 14 amino acids. Trimming stripped 3 bases from V and 7 bases from J, with 18 bases between. Germline V gene lookup returns CDR1 GTSNPN and CDR2 SVGIG (reference sequence). CDR3 region: CAWSPVGEFGGYTF. CDR3 coding DNA: TGTGCCTGGAGCCCGGTAGGGGAATTTGGTGGCTACACCTTC.

This clone appeared a few times. V is TRBV19 and J is TRBJ1-2; D possibly corresponds to TRBD1 (6 bases). The CDR3 runs 15 residues. V shed 3 bases and J shed 8 bases, with 19 bases lying between them. Per the germline V gene, CDR1 is LNHDA and CDR2 is SQIVND (reference sequence). CDR3: CASSMGTPRSRGYTF. For the CDR3, the DNA is TGTGCCAGTAGTATGGGGACACCCCGAAGTAGGGGCTACACCTTC.

This chain uses TRBV5-5 with TRBJ1-2, with D maybe TRBD1 (6 bases). This CDR3 has 13 residues. V lost 3 bases and J 4 bases, leaving 10 bases between the germline ends. Germline values: CDR1 SGHKS, CDR2 YYEKEE (reference sequence). CDR3 amino acids: CASSSGQPYGYTF. The CDR3 coding sequence is TGTGCCAGCAGCTCAGGACAGCCCTATGGCTACACCTTC.

This clone came up once. The CDR3 is CASSMEGYEQYF. The CDR3 bases are TGTGCCAGTAGTATGGAGGGCTACGAGCAGTACTTC. The V call is TRBV19, the J call TRBJ2-7; possible D gene TRBD2, 6 bases. Germline CDR1 is LNHDA and CDR2 is SQIVND (reference sequence). V lost 3 bases and J 3 bases, leaving 6 bases between the germline ends. The CDR3 consists of 12 residues.

This clone turned up a few times. This chain connects TRBV11-3 to TRBJ1-6; TRBD1 matches at 7 bases. CDR3 length: 14 residues. V shed 5 bases and J 7 bases; nucleotides not matched to a gene: 5. CDR1 is SGHNT, CDR2 YENEEA, per germline. CDR3 loop: CASSQDRANSPLHF. CDR3 DNA sequence: TGTGCCAGCAGCCAAGACAGGGCCAATTCACCCCTCCACTTT.

This clone was seen once. V is TRBV9 and J is TRBJ2-1, with TRBD2 matching over 9 bases. The germline V gene has CDR1 SGDLS and CDR2 YYNGEE. With 3 bases clipped from V and 9 bases from J, the junction kept 10 bases outside the gene matches. The CDR3 is 15 amino acids. CDR3 sequence reads: CASSEVGSGGSEQFF. The CDR3 DNA reads TGTGCCAGCAGCGAAGTTGGGAGCGGGGGGAGTGAGCAGTTCTTC.

V and J are TRBV30 and TRBJ2-3; 8 nucleotides agree with TRBD2. The V gene end was trimmed by 3 bases and the J gene end by 9 bases; junction bases not matched to a gene: 14. In germline, CDR1 is GTSNPN, CDR2 SVGIG (reference sequence). The length of the CDR3 is 15 residues. CDR3 nucleotides: TGTGCCTGGAGGACGGGGGGGCCCCCATACTCGACGCAGTATTTT. Its protein product is CAWRTGGPPYSTQYF.

V and J are TRBV19 and TRBJ1-2, with D unclear. This CDR3 is built from 14 residues. The germline CDR1 and CDR2 sequences are LNHDA and SQIVND (reference sequence). The V end was cut by 5 bases, the J end by 2 bases, with 12 bases between. The CDR3 reads CASSGLDWNYGYTF. The DNA for the CDR3 is TGTGCCAGTAGTGGACTGGACTGGAACTATGGCTACACCTTC.

CDR3 DNA: TGTGCCAGCAGCCTAAAAGGTGCAGGGGGCCGAAGTTATCAGCCCCAGCATTTT. It encodes CASSLKGAGGRSYQPQHF. The gene calls are TRBV7-9 and TRBJ1-5, with 8 nucleotides matching TRBD1. Germline V gene data show CDR1 as SEHNR and CDR2 as FQNEAQ (reference sequence). The CDR3 length is 18 residues. The V gene end was trimmed by 5 bases and the J gene end by 5 bases; junction bases not matched to a gene: 17.

The gene calls are TRBV15 and TRBJ2-1, with a weak D call TRBD1 (7 bases). V lost 0 bases to trimming and J lost 7 bases, with 10 bases between them. Germline loops: CDR1 LNHNV, CDR2 YYDKDF (reference sequence). This CDR3 region has 14 residues. The CDR3 nucleotides are TGTGCCACCAGCAGAGACCCAGGGGGGAATGAGCAGTTCTTC. Translated, it gives CATSRDPGGNEQFF.

This chain links TRBV7-4 with TRBJ1-6; D gene unclear. Trimming shortened V by 2 bases and J by 0 bases, and 17 bases separated the two germline ends. This CDR3 has 19 residues. CDR1 and CDR2 (germline): SGHVT, SQSDAQ. The CDR3 nucleotides read TGTGCCAGCAGCTTAAGGCGATGCGAGGGTATCTCCTATAATTCACCCCTCCACTTT. This codes for CASSLRRCEGISYNSPLHF.

The chain carries TRBV5-8 and TRBJ1-5; D gene uncertain. Per germline, CDR1 SGHTS and CDR2 YDEGEE. There are 11 residues in the CDR3. Trimming removed 2 bases at V and 6 bases at J, with 3 bases between. The CDR3: CASSFSQPQHF. For the CDR3, the DNA is TGTGCCAGCAGCTTTAGTCAGCCCCAGCATTTT.

The gene calls are TRBV6-5 and TRBJ1-1; no firm D call. The CDR3 consists of 13 residues. CDR1 is MNHEY and CDR2 is SVGAGI in the germline V gene. The V and J ends lost 7 bases and 1 base respectively, with 10 bases between them. The CDR3 DNA is TGTGCCAGCAATATGCCAGGGAACACTGAAGCTTTCTTT. Its translation: CASNMPGNTEAFF.

The chain carries TRBV27 and TRBJ1-5, with 8 bases fitting TRBD1. J gave up 9 bases and V 6 bases, and 7 bases lay outside the gene matches. Germline CDR1 is MNHEY and CDR2 is SMNVEV (reference sequence). This CDR3 is 13 amino acids long. CDR3 sequence: CASRGTGRGPQHF. The CDR3 DNA follows: TGTGCCAGCAGGGGGACAGGTCGGGGGCCCCAGCATTTT.

This chain uses TRBV30 with TRBJ1-1, with TRBD1 as a possible D gene (5 bases). The CDR3 consists of 10 residues. In germline, CDR1 is GTSNPN, CDR2 SVGIG (reference sequence). Trimming removed 7 bases from V and 8 bases from J, with 11 bases in between. CDR3 amino acids: CASGYREAFF. DNA for the CDR3: TGTGCCTCGGGCTACAGGGAAGCTTTCTTT.